Reported below is one T cell receptor (beta chain). Antigen specificity is unknown. Per germline, CDR1 LNHDA and CDR2 SQIVND (reference sequence). Trimming cost V 6 bases and J 7 bases, with 18 bases left between them. The CDR3 is 14 amino acids. Profiling relied on immunoSEQ multiplex PCR, and the TCRdb table lists in-frame clones only, not all of them. The top ten hold more than 0.5% of the sample, which has more than 1 million clones, approximately 80% seen once. This sample is drawn from a study of shared clonotypes between healthy human individuals. Study overall: In total, the donors were a couple of women and a few men aged 18 to 49.

Whole-study findings and limits: The study found lower generation probabilities in non-shared clonotypes than in those shared by all four donors.

Donors, healthy HIV-negative adults, lacked recent acute infections or vaccinations. Sequenced sample: memory CD4+ T cells from PBMCs. Regarding subset: CD45RA-negative fraction. This clonotype originated in a man younger than 35 in good health. Some clones in this sample may be carry-over from other donors' samples. The V call is TRBV19, the J call TRBJ1-2, with D uncertain. This CDR3 reads CASSKFGRPIGYTF. The CDR3 DNA follows: TGTGCCAGTAGCAAGTTTGGGAGACCTATTGGCTACACCTTC.